These 14 T cell receptor beta chains were all obtained from the same sample, sequenced in a study of T cell changes during pregnancy in multiple sclerosis. The repertoire was sequenced with immunoSEQ multiplex PCR; TCRdb's copy has only in-frame clones and lacks some. The sample carries 35,000 to 40,000 clones, 88% recorded once. The sample was CD4+ T cells from peripheral blood mononuclear cells, taken before pregnancy. The receptors were sampled from a female donor with multiple sclerosis, enrolled in a pregnancy study.

This chain connects TRBV4-1 to TRBJ2-1, with 7 bases fitting TRBD2. CDR1 and CDR2 from the germline V gene are MGHRA and YSYEKL. This CDR3 comprises 15 residues. V lost 1 base, J lost 8 bases, and 8 bases stayed unmatched. In DNA form, the CDR3 reads TGCGCCAGCAGCCAAGGACTAGCTGGGTTCGATGAGCAGTTCTTC. This translates into CASSQGLAGFDEQFF.

This chain links TRBV5-1 with TRBJ2-3, with D hard to call. V was cut by 4 bases and J by 0 bases, with 9 bases left in between. The CDR3 spans 14 residues. CDR1 SGHRS and CDR2 YFSETQ come from the germline V gene. Here the CDR3 reads CASSPGRSTDTQYF. CDR3 DNA: TGCGCCAGCAGCCCAGGTAGGAGCACAGATACGCAGTATTTT.

The V and J genes are TRBV7-6 and TRBJ2-3; 13 nucleotides align to TRBD2. The CDR3 loop spans 17 amino acids. The germline gives CDR1 SGHVS, CDR2 FNYEAQ. V lost 1 base, J lost 0 bases, and 1 base stayed unmatched. This CDR3 reads CASSLGGLAGSTDTQYF. The CDR3 DNA follows: TGTGCCAGCAGCTTAGGGGGACTAGCGGGAAGCACAGATACGCAGTATTTT. The complete variable domain, with remaining parts taken from reference TRBV7-6 and TRBJ2-3, reads GAGVSQSPRYKVTKRGQDVALRCDPISGHVSLYWYRQALGQGPEFLTYFNYEAQQDKSGLPNDRFSAERPEGSISTLTIQRTEQRDSAMYRCASSLGGLAGSTDTQYFGPGTRLTVL.

The rearrangement links TRBV5-1 to TRBJ2-1; tentative D call: TRBD2 (6 bases). The CDR3 length is 13 residues. With 4 bases removed from V and 6 bases from J, the gap between germline ends came to 11 bases. Germline loops: CDR1 SGHRS, CDR2 YFSETQ. The CDR3 spells CASSARGINEQFF. The CDR3 DNA is TGCGCCAGCAGCGCCCGGGGGATCAATGAGCAGTTCTTC.

V usage is TRBV29-1 and J usage is TRBJ2-7; D not certain. This CDR3 region has 12 residues. V lost 4 bases and J lost 0, with 7 bases in between. Germline V gene lookup returns CDR1 SQVTM and CDR2 ANQGSEA. The CDR3 is CSVAQSSYEQYF. The CDR3 DNA reads TGCAGCGTTGCACAGAGCTCCTACGAGCAGTACTTC.

The table lists this clone with a count of one. This chain joins TRBV7-6 and TRBJ2-5; perhaps TRBD2 as D (5 bases). Germline CDR1 SGHVS, CDR2 FNYEAQ. V dropped 4 bases and J dropped 2 bases, with 8 bases sitting between them. This CDR3 contains 13 residues. CDR3 in amino acids: CASSYTRQETQYF. CDR3 bases: TGTGCCAGCAGCTATACTAGACAAGAGACCCAGTACTTC.

The sample holds one count of this clone. The rearrangement joins TRBV5-1 to TRBJ2-7; 10 nucleotides line up with TRBD2. The length of the CDR3 is 16 residues. CDR1 and CDR2 (germline): SGHRS, YFSETQ. Losses at the gene ends were 2 bases for V and 2 bases for J; bases not matched to a gene: 7. CDR3 DNA sequence: TGCGCCAGCAGCTTCCTAGCGGGAGAGTTACCCTACGAGCAGTACTTC. Translating it yields CASSFLAGELPYEQYF.

The chain joins TRBV5-6 to TRBJ1-5; D might be TRBD1 (6 bases). Germline CDR1 and CDR2: SGHDT and YYEEEE. V lost 3 bases, J lost 1 base, and 20 bases lay in between. The CDR3 consists of 18 residues. CDR3 protein: CASSSYGDGRGSNQPQHF. The CDR3 nucleotides read TGTGCCAGCAGCTCGTACGGTGATGGGAGGGGGAGCAATCAGCCCCAGCATTTT. Looking up the rest from reference TRBV5-6 and TRBJ1-5 gives the full variable domain: DAGVTQSPTHLIKTRGQQVTLRCSPKSGHDTVSWYQQALGQGPQFIFQYYEEEERQRGNFPDRFSGHQFPNYSSELNVNALLLGDSALYLCASSSYGDGRGSNQPQHFGDGTRLSIL.

This clone appeared a single time. The chain employs TRBV7-2 and TRBJ2-1; TRBD1 might be the D (5 bases). V gave up 1 base and J gave up 0 bases, with 7 bases separating them. The CDR3 is made up of 15 amino acids. Germline V gives CDR1 SGHTA, CDR2 FQGNSA. The chain's CDR3 is CASSLDRISYNEQFF. CDR3 in DNA: TGTGCCAGCAGCTTAGACAGGATCTCCTACAATGAGCAGTTCTTC. Complete variable domain (other parts from reference TRBV7-2 and TRBJ2-1): GAGVSQSPSNKVTEKGKDVELRCDPISGHTALYWYRQSLGQGLEFLIYFQGNSAPDKSGLPSDRFSAERTGGSVSTLTIQRTQQEDSAVYLCASSLDRISYNEQFFGPGTRLTVL.

Turning to this clone: One end of the junction is discordant with germline, which a read error may explain. J is TRBJ2-7 and V is TRBV18, with 8 positions matching TRBD1. The CDR3 is made up of 11 amino acids. Looked up from germline, CDR1 is KGHSH and CDR2 is LQKENI. The CDR3 sequence: CASSLTDRANF. The CDR3 nucleotides are TGTGCCAGCTCACTCACGGACAGGGCGAACTTC.

J is TRBJ1-2 and V is TRBV2; the match to TRBD1 covers 8 bases. Germline V gene lookup returns CDR1 SNHLY and CDR2 FYNNEI. There are 12 residues in the CDR3. V dropped 7 bases and J dropped 4; count of bases not matched to a gene: 2. The CDR3 is CASTGGGYGYTF. CDR3 nucleotide sequence: TGTGCCAGCACAGGGGGCGGCTATGGCTACACCTTC.

The chain employs TRBV5-1 and TRBJ2-7; 7 nucleotides line up with TRBD2. Germline V gene lookup returns CDR1 SGHRS and CDR2 YFSETQ. Trimming removed 1 base from V and 5 bases from J; junction bases left unmatched: 9. The CDR3 contains 15 residues. The CDR3 region has the DNA TGCGCCAGCAGCTTGAAGGGCGGGAGATCTGACGAGCAGTACTTC. Its protein product is CASSLKGGRSDEQYF. Using reference TRBV5-1 and TRBJ2-7 for the parts outside the CDR3, the full variable domain is KAGVTQTPRYLIKTRGQQVTLSCSPISGHRSVSWYQQTPGQGLQFLFEYFSETQRNKGNFPGRFSGRQFSNSRSEMNVSTLELGDSALYLCASSLKGGRSDEQYFGPGTRLTVT.

In its sample, this clone is medium-sized. The rearrangement joins TRBV7-2 to TRBJ2-7; 7 bases agree with TRBD1. Trimming took 4 bases from V and 2 from J; bases not matched to a gene: 8. Germline values: CDR1 SGHTA, CDR2 FQGNSA. The CDR3 sequence is 15 residues long. CDR3 sequence (DNA): TGTGCCAGCAGCTCAACAGGGACAGTCACCTACGAGCAGTACTTC. This codes for CASSSTGTVTYEQYF.

The J gene is TRBJ2-5, the V gene TRBV2; D is possibly TRBD2 (5 bases). The CDR3 spans 11 residues. Germline CDR1 SNHLY, CDR2 FYNNEI. V gave up 7 bases and J gave up 2 bases, with 5 bases separating them. The CDR3, as DNA: TGTGCCAGCAAGCGGCAAGAGACCCAGTACTTC. Amino acid sequence: CASKRQETQYF.